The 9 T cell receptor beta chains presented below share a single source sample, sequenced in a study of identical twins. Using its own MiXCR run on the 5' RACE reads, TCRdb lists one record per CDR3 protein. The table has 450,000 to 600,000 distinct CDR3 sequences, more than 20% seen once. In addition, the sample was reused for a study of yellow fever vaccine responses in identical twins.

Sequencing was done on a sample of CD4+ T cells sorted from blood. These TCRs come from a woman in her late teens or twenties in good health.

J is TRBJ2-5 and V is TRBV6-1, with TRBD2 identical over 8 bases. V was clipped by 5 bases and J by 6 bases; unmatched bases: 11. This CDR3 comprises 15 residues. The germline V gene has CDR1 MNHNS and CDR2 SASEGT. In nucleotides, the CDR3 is TGTGCCAGCAGTCGTTCCGGGACTAGTCAGAAGACCCAGTACTTC. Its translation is CASSRSGTSQKTQYF.

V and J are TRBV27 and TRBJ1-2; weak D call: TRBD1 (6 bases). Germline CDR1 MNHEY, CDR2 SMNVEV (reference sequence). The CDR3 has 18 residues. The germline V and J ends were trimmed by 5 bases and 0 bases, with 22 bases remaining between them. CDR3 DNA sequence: TGTGCCAGCAGTCAGACAGGTCTGGGGCGAGTTGCTAACTATGGCTACACCTTC. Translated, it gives CASSQTGLGRVANYGYTF.

The CDR3 bases are TGCAGTGCTAGAGATGTCCGGGTTGGTGGGGAGACCCAGTACTTC. Protein: CSARDVRVGGETQYF. The chain recombines TRBV20-1 with TRBJ2-5; no reliable D call. The length of the CDR3 is 15 residues. Germline V CDR1 and CDR2: DFQATT, SNEGSKA (reference sequence). V was cut by 0 bases and J by 5 bases, with 16 bases left in between.

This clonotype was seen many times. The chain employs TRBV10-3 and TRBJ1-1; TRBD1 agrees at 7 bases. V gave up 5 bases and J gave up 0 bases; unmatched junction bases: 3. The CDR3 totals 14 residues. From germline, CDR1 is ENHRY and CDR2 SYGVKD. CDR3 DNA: TGTGCCATCAGTAGACAGGGCATGAACACTGAAGCTTTCTTT. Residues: CAISRQGMNTEAFF.

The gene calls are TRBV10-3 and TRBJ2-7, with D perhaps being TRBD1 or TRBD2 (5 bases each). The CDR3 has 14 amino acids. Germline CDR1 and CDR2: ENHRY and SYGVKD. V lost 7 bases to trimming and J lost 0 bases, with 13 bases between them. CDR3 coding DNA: TGTGCCATCATGGGGGACGTTAACTCCTACGAGCAGTACTTC. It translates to CAIMGDVNSYEQYF.

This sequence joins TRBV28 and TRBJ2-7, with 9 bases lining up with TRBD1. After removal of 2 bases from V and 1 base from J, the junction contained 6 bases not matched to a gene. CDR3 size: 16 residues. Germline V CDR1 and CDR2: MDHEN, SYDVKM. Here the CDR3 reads CASSLLEDRGSYEQYF. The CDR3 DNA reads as TGTGCCAGCAGTTTACTCGAGGACAGGGGTTCCTACGAGCAGTACTTC.

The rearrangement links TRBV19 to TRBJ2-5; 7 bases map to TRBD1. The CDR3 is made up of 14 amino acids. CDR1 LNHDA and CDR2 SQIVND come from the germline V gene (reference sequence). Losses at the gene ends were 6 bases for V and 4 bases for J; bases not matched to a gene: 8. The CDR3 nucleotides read TGTGCCAGTAGCAGGACAGGAGAGGGAGAGACCCAGTACTTC. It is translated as CASSRTGEGETQYF.

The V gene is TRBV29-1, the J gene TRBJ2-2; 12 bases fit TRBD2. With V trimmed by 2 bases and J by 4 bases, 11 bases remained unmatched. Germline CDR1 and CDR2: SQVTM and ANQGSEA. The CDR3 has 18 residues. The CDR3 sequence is CSVEIPSGRALGTGELFF. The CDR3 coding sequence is TGCAGCGTTGAAATCCCTAGCGGGAGGGCCCTGGGCACCGGGGAGCTGTTTTTT.

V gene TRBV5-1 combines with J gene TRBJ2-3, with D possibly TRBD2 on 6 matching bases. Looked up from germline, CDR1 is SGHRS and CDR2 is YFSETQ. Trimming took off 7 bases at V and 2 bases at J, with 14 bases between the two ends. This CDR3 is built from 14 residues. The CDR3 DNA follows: TGCGCCAGCGCGCGGGATGGGCACACAGATACGCAGTATTTT. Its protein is CASARDGHTDTQYF.